The present T cell receptor beta chain was sequenced within a study of T cell responses to AZD1222 COVID-19 vaccine. A few counts support this clone. Its target is unknown. Study-wide results and caveats: Nearly half of spike-specific TCRs reportedly target unmutated variant regions. Elevations in Spike-specific TCR breadth and depth followed administration of two AZD1222 doses.

Clones were sequenced by immunoSEQ multiplex PCR, and TCRdb holds only the in-frame ones, with some missing. The sample includes roughly 80,000 clones, about 91% of them seen just once. This CDR3 region has 15 residues. From germline, CDR1 is MNHEY and CDR2 SMNVEV (reference sequence). The V and J ends lost 7 bases and 1 base respectively, with 13 bases between them. The chain joins TRBV27 to TRBJ2-2; D remains ambiguous. The clonotype was recovered from an adult in good health. The starting material was peripheral blood, obtained on day 0 of AZD1222 vaccination. The CDR3 region is CASKTAAMNTGELFF. CDR3 nucleotide sequence: TGTGCCAGCAAAACGGCGGCCATGAACACCGGGGAGCTGTTTTTT.